The 2 T cell receptor beta chains below come from one sample, sequenced in a study of blood T cell repertoires in COVID-19. Sequenced by immunoSEQ multiplex PCR; TCRdb stores in-frame clones only, minus some. The profile covers approximately 90,000 clones, with about 85% appearing a single time and 3% to 4% taken by the ten largest. Sequencing input: peripheral blood. The origin of the receptors is a man aged 45 to 65 with acute or convalescent COVID-19.

The chain uses TRBV6-5 and TRBJ1-2; no clear D. V lost 5 bases and J lost 4, with 14 bases in between. The CDR3 is 14 residues long. Germline CDR1 reads MNHEY; CDR2 reads SVGAGI. The CDR3 coding sequence is TGTGCCAGCAGTCCAACAGCAGGACTCTATGGCTACACCTTC. Translation: CASSPTAGLYGYTF.

V and J are TRBV10-3 and TRBJ2-6; no clear D gene. Trimming stripped 6 bases from V and 2 bases from J, with 8 bases between. The CDR3 is 14 amino acids. Germline CDR1 is ENHRY and CDR2 is SYGVKD. The CDR3 nucleotides read TGTGCCATCAGCTCCCTTGCTGGGGCCAACGTCCTGACTTTC. This codes for CAISSLAGANVLTF.